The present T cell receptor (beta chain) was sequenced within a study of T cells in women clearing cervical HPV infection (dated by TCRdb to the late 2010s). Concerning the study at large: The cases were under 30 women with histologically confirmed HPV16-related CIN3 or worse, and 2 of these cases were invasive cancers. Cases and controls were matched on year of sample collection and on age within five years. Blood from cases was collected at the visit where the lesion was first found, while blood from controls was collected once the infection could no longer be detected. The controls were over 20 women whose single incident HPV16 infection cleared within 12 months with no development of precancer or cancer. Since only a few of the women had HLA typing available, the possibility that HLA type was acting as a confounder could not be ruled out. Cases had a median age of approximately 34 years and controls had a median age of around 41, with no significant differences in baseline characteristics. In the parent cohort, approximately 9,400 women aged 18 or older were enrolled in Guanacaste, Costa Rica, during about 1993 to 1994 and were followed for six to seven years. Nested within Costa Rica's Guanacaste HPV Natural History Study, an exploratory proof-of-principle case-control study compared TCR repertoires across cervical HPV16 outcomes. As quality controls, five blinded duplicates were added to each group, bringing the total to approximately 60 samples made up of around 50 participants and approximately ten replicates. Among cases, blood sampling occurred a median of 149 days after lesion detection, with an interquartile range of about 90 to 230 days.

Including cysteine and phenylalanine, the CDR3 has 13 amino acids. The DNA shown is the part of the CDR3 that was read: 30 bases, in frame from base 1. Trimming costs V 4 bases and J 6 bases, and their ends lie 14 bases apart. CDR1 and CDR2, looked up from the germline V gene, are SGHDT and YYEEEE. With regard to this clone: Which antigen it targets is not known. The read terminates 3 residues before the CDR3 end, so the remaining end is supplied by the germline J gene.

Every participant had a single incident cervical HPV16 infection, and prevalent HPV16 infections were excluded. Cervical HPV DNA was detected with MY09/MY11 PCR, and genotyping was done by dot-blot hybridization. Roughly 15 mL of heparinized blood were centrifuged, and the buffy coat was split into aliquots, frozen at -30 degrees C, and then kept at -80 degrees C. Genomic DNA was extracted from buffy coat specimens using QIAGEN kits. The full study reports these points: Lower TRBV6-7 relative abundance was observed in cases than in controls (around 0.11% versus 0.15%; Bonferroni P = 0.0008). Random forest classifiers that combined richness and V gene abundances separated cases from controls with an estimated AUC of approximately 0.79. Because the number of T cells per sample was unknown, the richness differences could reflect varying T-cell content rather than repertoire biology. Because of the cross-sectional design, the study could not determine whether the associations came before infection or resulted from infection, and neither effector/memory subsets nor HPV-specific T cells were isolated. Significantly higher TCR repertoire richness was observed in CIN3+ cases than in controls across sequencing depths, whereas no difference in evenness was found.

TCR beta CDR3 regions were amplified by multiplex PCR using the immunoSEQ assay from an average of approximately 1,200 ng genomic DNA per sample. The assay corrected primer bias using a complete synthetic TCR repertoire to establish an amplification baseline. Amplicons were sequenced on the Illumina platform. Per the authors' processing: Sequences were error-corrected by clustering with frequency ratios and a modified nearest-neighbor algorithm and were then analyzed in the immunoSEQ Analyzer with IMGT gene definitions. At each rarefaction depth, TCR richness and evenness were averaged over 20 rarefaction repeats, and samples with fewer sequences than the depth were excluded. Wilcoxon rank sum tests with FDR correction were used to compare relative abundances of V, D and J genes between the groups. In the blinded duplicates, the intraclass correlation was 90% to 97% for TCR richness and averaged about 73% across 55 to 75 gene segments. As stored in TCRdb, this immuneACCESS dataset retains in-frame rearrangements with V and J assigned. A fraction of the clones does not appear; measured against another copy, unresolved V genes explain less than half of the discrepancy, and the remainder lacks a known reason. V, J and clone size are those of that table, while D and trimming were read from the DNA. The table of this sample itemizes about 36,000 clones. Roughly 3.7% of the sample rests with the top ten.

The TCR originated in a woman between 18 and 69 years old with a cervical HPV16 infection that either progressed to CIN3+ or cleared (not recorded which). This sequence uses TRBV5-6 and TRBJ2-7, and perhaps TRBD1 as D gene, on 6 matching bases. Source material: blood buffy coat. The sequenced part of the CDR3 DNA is TGTGCCAGCAGCCTGGACAGCTTGGTCGAG. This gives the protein CASSLDSLVE. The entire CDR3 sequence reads CASSLDSLVEQYF.